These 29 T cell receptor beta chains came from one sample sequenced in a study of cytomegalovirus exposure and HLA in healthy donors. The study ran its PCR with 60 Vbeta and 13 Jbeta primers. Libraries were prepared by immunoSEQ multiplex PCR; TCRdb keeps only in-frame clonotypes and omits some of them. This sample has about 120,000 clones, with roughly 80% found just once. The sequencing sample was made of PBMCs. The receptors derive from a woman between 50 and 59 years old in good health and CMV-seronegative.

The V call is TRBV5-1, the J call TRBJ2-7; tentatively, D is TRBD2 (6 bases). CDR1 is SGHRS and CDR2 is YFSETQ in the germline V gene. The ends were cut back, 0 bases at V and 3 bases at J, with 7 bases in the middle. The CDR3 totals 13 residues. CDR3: CASSLGGNYEQYF. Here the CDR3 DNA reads TGCGCCAGCAGCTTGGGCGGGAACTACGAGCAGTACTTC.

CDR3 sequence: CASSGGADTQYF. CDR3 DNA: TGTGCCAGCAGTGGGGGAGCAGATACGCAGTATTTT. The chain uses TRBV2 and TRBJ2-3; perhaps TRBD2 as D (5 bases). The CDR3 totals 12 residues. The germline CDR1 and CDR2 sequences are SNHLY and FYNNEI. Trimming shortened V by 4 bases and J by 4 bases, and 6 bases separated the two germline ends. Using reference TRBV2 and TRBJ2-3 for the parts outside the CDR3, the full variable domain is EPEVTQTPSHQVTQMGQEVILRCVPISNHLYFYWYRQILGQKVEFLVSFYNNEISEKSEIFDDQFSVERPDGSNFTLKIRSTKLEDSAMYFCASSGGADTQYFGPGTRLTVL.

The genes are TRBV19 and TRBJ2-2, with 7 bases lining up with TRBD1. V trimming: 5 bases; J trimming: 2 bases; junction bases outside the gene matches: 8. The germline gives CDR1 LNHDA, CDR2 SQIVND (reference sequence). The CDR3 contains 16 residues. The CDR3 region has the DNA TGTGCCAGTAGTCAGCTCGGGACAGTAAACACCGGGGAGCTGTTTTTT. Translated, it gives CASSQLGTVNTGELFF.

The CDR3 sequence: CASSPIPLGQGDQPQHF. CDR3 sequence (DNA): TGCGCCAGCAGCCCGATTCCGCTTGGACAGGGGGATCAGCCCCAGCATTTT. The chain couples TRBV4-1 to TRBJ1-5; 10 nucleotides agree with TRBD1. J lost 5 bases, V lost 4 bases, and 11 bases had no gene match. This CDR3 has 17 amino acids. Germline CDR1 MGHRA, CDR2 YSYEKL.

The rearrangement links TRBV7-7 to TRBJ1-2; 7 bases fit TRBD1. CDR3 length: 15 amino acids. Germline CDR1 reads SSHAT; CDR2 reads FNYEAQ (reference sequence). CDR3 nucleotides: TGTGCTAGCGGCTTAGTTGGCAGGGGGTGCCGAGGCTACACCTTC. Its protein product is CASGLVGRGCRGYTF.

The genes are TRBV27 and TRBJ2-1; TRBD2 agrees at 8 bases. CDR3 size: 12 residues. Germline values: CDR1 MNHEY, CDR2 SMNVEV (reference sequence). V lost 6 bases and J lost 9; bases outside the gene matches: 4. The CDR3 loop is CASSREGGEQFF. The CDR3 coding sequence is TGTGCCAGCAGCCGGGAGGGCGGTGAGCAGTTCTTC.

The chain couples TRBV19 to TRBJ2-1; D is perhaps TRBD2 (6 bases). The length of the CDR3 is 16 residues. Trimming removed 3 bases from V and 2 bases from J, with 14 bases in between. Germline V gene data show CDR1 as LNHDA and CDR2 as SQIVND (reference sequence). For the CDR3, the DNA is TGTGCCAGTAGTATTGGGCAAGCGGGCCCCTACAATGAGCAGTTCTTC. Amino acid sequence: CASSIGQAGPYNEQFF.

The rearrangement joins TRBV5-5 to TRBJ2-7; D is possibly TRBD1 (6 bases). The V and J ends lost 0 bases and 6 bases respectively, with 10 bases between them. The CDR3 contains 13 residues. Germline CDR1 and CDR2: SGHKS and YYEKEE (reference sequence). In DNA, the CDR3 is TGTGCCAGCAGCTTGGAGGACAGTCGCGAGCAGTACTTC. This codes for CASSLEDSREQYF.

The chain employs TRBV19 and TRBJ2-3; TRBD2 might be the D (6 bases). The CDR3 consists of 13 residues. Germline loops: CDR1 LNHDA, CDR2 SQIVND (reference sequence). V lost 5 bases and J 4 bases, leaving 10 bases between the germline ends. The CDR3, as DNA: TGTGCCAGTAGTCCCGGGAGATCAGATACGCAGTATTTT. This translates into CASSPGRSDTQYF.

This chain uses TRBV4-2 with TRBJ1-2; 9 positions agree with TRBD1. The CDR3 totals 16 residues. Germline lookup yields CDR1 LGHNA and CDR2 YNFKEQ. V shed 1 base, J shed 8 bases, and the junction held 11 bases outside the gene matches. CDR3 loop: CASSQGSDRGLGGYTF. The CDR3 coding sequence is TGTGCCAGCAGCCAAGGCTCGGACAGGGGCCTTGGGGGCTACACCTTC.

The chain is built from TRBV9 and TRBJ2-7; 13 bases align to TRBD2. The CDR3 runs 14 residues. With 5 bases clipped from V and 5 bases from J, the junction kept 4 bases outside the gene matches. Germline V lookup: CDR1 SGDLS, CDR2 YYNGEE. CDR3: CASSGLAGANEQYF. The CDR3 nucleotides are TGTGCCAGCAGTGGACTAGCGGGAGCCAACGAGCAGTACTTC. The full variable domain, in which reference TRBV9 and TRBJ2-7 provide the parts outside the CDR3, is DSGVTQTPKHLITATGQRVTLRCSPRSGDLSVYWYQQSLDQGLQFLIQYYNGEERAKGNILERFSAQQFPDLHSELNLSSLELGDSALYFCASSGLAGANEQYFGPGTRLTVT.

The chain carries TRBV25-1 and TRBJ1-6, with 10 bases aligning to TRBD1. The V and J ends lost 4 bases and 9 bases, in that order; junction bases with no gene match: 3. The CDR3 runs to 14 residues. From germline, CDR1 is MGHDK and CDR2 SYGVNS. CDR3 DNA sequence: TGTGCCAGCAGTGGGGGGACAGGGGTTTCACCCCTCCACTTT. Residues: CASSGGTGVSPLHF.

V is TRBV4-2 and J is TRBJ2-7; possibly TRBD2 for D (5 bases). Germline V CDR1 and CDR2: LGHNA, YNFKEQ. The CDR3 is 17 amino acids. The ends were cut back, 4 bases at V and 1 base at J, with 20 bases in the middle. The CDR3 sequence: CASSPKWFRRNSYEQYF. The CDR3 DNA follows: TGTGCCAGCAGCCCCAAGTGGTTTAGGAGGAATTCCTACGAGCAGTACTTC.

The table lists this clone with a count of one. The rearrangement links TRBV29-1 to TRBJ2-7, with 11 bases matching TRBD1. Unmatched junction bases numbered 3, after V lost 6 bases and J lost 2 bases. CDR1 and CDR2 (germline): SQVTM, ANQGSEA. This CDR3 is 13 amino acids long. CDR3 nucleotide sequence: TGCAGCGTAAGGACAGGGGGCCCCTACGAGCAGTACTTC. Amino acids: CSVRTGGPYEQYF.

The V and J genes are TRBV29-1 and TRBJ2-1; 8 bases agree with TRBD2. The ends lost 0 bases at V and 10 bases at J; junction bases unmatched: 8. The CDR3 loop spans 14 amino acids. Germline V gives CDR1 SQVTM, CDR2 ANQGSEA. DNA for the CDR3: TGCAGCGTTGAAGAAGATCTCGGCGGGAGGGAGCAGTTCTTC. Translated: CSVEEDLGGREQFF.

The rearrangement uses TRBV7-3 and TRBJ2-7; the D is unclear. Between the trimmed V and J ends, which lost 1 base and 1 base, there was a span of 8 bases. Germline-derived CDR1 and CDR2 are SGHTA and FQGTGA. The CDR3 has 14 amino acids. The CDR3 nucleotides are TGTGCCAGCAGCTTAAATCCGGGTTCCTACGAGCAGTACTTC. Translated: CASSLNPGSYEQYF.

In nucleotides, the CDR3 is TGTGCCAGCAGTCCCGGGTCAGGGGGCTCCTACGAGCAGTACTTC. Translated, it gives CASSPGSGGSYEQYF. The chain has TRBV28 and TRBJ2-7, with 7 positions matching TRBD1. This CDR3 has 15 residues. The germline V gene has CDR1 MDHEN and CDR2 SYDVKM. Trimming took 5 bases from V and 0 from J; bases not matched to a gene: 7.

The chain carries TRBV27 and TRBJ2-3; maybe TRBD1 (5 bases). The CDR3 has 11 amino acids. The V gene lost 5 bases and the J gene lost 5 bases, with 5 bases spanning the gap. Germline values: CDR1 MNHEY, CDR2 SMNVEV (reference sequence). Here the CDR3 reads CASSTGDTQYF. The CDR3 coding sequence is TGTGCCAGCAGTACAGGAGATACGCAGTATTTT.

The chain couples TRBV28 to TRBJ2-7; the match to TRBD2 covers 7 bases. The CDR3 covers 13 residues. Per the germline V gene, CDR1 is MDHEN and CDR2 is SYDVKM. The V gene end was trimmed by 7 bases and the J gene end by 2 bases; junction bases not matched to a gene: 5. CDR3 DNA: TGTGCCAGCATAGGCGGGAGAGCCTACGAGCAGTACTTC. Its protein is CASIGGRAYEQYF.

The CDR3 DNA is TGTGCCAGCAGCTTAGGGACTAGCGGGACCATGGCCTCCTACGAGCAGTACTTC. Amino acids: CASSLGTSGTMASYEQYF. The chain recombines TRBV7-2 with TRBJ2-7; 12 bases match TRBD2. V lost 1 base and J lost 0; bases outside the gene matches: 7. Germline CDR1 is SGHTA and CDR2 is FQGNSA. The CDR3 is 18 amino acids.

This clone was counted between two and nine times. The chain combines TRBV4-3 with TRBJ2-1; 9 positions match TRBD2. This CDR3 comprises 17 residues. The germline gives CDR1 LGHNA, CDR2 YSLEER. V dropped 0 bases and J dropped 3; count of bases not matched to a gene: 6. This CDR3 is CASSQEASGRNYNEQFF. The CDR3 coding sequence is TGCGCCAGCAGCCAAGAAGCCAGCGGGAGGAACTACAATGAGCAGTTCTTC.

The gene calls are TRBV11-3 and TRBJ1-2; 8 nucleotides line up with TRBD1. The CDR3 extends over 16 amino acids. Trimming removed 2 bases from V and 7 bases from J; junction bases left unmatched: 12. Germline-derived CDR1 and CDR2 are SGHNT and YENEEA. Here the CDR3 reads CASSLTIDRGLFGYTF. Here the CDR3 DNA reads TGTGCCAGCAGCTTAACCATTGACAGGGGACTTTTTGGCTACACCTTC. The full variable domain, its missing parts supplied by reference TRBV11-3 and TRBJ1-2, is EAGVVQSPRYKIIEKKQPVAFWCNPISGHNTLYWYLQNLGQGPELLIRYENEEAVDDSQLPKDRFSAERLKGVDSTLKIQPAELGDSAVYLCASSLTIDRGLFGYTFGSGTRLTVV.

CDR3 loop: CASSTGGTDLRKLFF. The CDR3 region has the DNA TGTGCCAGTAGTACGGGAGGGACAGACCTGAGGAAACTGTTTTTT. The rearrangement links TRBV19 to TRBJ1-4, with 7 bases that match TRBD1. V shed 4 bases, J shed 11 bases, and the junction held 13 bases outside the gene matches. The CDR3 sequence is 15 residues long. From germline, CDR1 is LNHDA and CDR2 SQIVND (reference sequence).

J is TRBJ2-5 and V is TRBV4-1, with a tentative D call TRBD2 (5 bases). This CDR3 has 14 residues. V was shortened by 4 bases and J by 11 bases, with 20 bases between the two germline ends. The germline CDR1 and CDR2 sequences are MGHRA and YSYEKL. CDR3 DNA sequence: TGCGCCAGCAGCCGCGTCGTGTCTTTAAGGGAGCAGTACTTC. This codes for CASSRVVSLREQYF.

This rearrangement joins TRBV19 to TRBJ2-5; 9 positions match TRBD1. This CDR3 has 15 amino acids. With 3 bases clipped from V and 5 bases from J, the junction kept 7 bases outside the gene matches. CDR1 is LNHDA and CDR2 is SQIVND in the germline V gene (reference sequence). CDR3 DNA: TGTGCCAGTAGTATTAATGAGGGGACAGGGGAGACCCAGTACTTC. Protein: CASSINEGTGETQYF.

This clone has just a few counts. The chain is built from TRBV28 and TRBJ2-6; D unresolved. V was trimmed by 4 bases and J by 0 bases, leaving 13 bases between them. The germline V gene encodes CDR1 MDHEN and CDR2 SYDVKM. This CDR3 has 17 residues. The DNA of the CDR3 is TGTGCCAGCAGTTCCCCGTGGTGGAGCTCTGGGGCCAACGTCCTGACTTTC. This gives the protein CASSSPWWSSGANVLTF.

The CDR3 nucleotides are TGTGCCAGCAGCTATACAGGGTCACCCCTGTTTTTT. Translation: CASSYTGSPLFF. The chain carries TRBV5-8 and TRBJ1-4, with D maybe TRBD1 (6 bases). CDR1 and CDR2 (germline): SGHTS, YDEGEE. Trimming shortened V by 3 bases and J by 14 bases, and 14 bases separated the two germline ends. This CDR3 has 12 amino acids.

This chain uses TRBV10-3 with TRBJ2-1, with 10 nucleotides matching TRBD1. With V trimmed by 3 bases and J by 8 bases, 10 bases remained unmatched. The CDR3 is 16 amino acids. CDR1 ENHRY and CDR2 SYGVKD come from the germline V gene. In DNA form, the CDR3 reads TGTGCCATCAGTGATTTGGACAGGGGGTTGATCGATGAGCAGTTCTTC. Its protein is CAISDLDRGLIDEQFF.

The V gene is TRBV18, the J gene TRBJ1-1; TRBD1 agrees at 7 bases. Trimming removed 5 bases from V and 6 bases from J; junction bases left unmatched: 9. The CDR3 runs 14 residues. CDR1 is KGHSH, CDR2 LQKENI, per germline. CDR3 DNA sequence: TGTGCCAGCTCATTACAGGGGTCCTTACCTGAAGCTTTCTTT. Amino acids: CASSLQGSLPEAFF.